The present T cell receptor (beta chain) was sequenced within a study of blood T cell repertoires in COVID-19. The method was immunoSEQ multiplex PCR; TCRdb's version includes in-frame clones alone and lacks a portion of them. This repertoire shows around 210,000 clones, around nine tenths found once; its top ten account for roughly a sixth. Germline lookup yields CDR1 KGHDR and CDR2 SFDVKD. V was cut by 2 bases and J by 6 bases, with 19 bases left in between. This CDR3 contains 17 residues. The receptor was isolated from a man aged 50-60 years with COVID-19, enrolled during active disease. This rearrangement joins TRBV24-1 to TRBJ2-1; D is perhaps TRBD1 (5 bases). Sequenced input: peripheral blood. In DNA, the CDR3 is TGTGCCACCAGTGATTCCCAAGGGGTCGGCAATTCCAATGAGCAGTTCTTC. It specifies CATSDSQGVGNSNEQFF.